The 18 T cell receptor beta chains given below trace back to one sample, sequenced in a study of T cell responses to AZD1222 COVID-19 vaccine (dated by TCRdb to 2020 to 2022). Library method: the immunoSEQ multiplex PCR assay. In TCRdb, the immuneACCESS table is reduced to in-frame sequences with V and J assigned. These tables do not hold every clone; where another copy was compared, an unresolved V gene accounts for under half, and the others remain unexplained. A total of about 130,000 clones appear in this sample, 93% of them only once. The top ten constitute more than 0.7% of the sample. This specimen's time point label, interpreted: baseline before first vaccination. This specimen consisted of peripheral blood, obtained on day 0 of AZD1222 vaccination. The receptor set was obtained from an adult in good health.

The rearrangement uses TRBV10-1 and TRBJ1-1; D perhaps matches TRBD1 (6 bases). Germline V CDR1 and CDR2: WNHNN, SYGVQD (reference sequence). The CDR3 is 13 residues long. The V and J ends lost 5 bases and 5 bases respectively, with 12 bases between them. The CDR3 spells CASSYREGTEAFF. The CDR3 coding sequence is TGCGCCAGCAGTTACAGGGAGGGGACTGAAGCTTTCTTT.

This chain links TRBV5-1 with TRBJ1-1; possible D gene TRBD1, 6 bases. Germline CDR1 and CDR2: SGHRS and YFSETQ. Trimming cost V 0 bases and J 3 bases, with 12 bases left between them. The CDR3 extends over 15 amino acids. The CDR3 is CASSLASGVYTEAFF. Written as DNA, the CDR3 is TGCGCCAGCAGCTTGGCGTCAGGGGTTTACACTGAAGCTTTCTTT.

Here the CDR3 reads CAISVTRGKDTEAFF. The CDR3 DNA is TGTGCCATCAGTGTTACCAGGGGAAAGGACACTGAAGCTTTCTTT. This chain links TRBV10-3 with TRBJ1-1; D possibly corresponds to TRBD1 (6 bases). V was pared by 4 bases and J by 3 bases, with 15 bases between. Germline V gives CDR1 ENHRY, CDR2 SYGVKD. This CDR3 has 15 amino acids.

In the case of this clone: Different DNA sequences within this sample yield the same CDR3. The gene calls are TRBV9 and TRBJ1-1, with D hard to call. This CDR3 comprises 13 residues. The germline gives CDR1 SGDLS, CDR2 YYNGEE. Trimming shortened V by 0 bases and J by 0 bases, and 3 bases separated the two germline ends. As DNA, the CDR3 is TGTGCCAGCAGCGTAGAAGTGAACACTGAAGCTTTCTTT. It specifies CASSVEVNTEAFF.

Remarks on this clone: One end of the junction fails to match germline, which may point to a read error. The V call is TRBV6-5, the J call TRBJ2-1; the D gene is possibly TRBD1 (5 bases). This CDR3 is 14 amino acids long. Germline CDR1 is MNHEY and CDR2 is SVGAGI. CDR3: CASKRGGSDNEQFF. The CDR3 coding sequence is TGTGCCAGCAAAAGGGGTGGCTCCGACAATGAGCAGTTCTTC.

The chain employs TRBV6-2 or TRBV6-3 and TRBJ2-3; no reliable D call. Trimming pared 6 bases from V and 5 bases from J, leaving 12 bases between. Germline loops: CDR1 MNHEY, CDR2 SVGEGT. This CDR3 is built from 13 residues. CDR3: CASSDHNGDTQYF. The CDR3 bases are TGTGCCAGCAGCGACCACAACGGAGATACGCAGTATTTT.

This clone was picked up one time. The chain is built from TRBV29-1 and TRBJ1-1, with D possibly TRBD1 on 5 matching bases. Germline lookup yields CDR1 SQVTM and CDR2 ANQGSEA. CDR3 length: 14 residues. V was clipped by 4 bases and J by 1 base, with 13 bases between them. CDR3 residues: CSVAPQGANTEAFF. DNA for the CDR3: TGCAGCGTTGCCCCGCAGGGCGCGAACACTGAAGCTTTCTTT.

This rearrangement joins TRBV19 to TRBJ1-1; D unresolved. Trimming removed 1 base at V and 4 bases at J, with 4 bases between. The CDR3 is made up of 12 amino acids. Germline CDR1 and CDR2: LNHDA and SQIVND (reference sequence). The DNA of the CDR3 is TGTGCCAGTAGTATAGGAGCCACTGAAGCTTTCTTT. It is translated as CASSIGATEAFF.

The genes are TRBV2 and TRBJ1-5; TRBD1 might be the D (6 bases). The CDR3 is 14 residues long. The V end was cut by 7 bases, the J end by 0 bases, with 10 bases between. Germline V CDR1 and CDR2: SNHLY, FYNNEI. The CDR3 loop is CASNEGHSNQPQHF. CDR3 nucleotides: TGTGCCAGCAACGAGGGACATAGCAATCAGCCCCAGCATTTT.

This chain uses TRBV5-1 with TRBJ2-7, with a weak D call TRBD2 (5 bases). The length of the CDR3 is 15 residues. CDR1 is SGHRS, CDR2 YFSETQ, per germline. The germline V and J ends were trimmed by 2 bases and 1 base, with 13 bases remaining between them. The DNA for the CDR3 is TGCGCCAGCAGCTTTGGACTCTCCATTTCCTACGAGCAGTACTTC. This gives the protein CASSFGLSISYEQYF.

J is TRBJ2-5 and V is TRBV5-1, with D tentatively TRBD1 (6 bases). The CDR3 extends over 14 amino acids. Trimming cost V 4 bases and J 5 bases, with 15 bases left between them. Germline assignment: CDR1 SGHRS and CDR2 YFSETQ. CDR3 loop: CASSTGQPFETQYF. CDR3 in DNA: TGCGCCAGCAGCACTGGACAGCCTTTTGAGACCCAGTACTTC.

J is TRBJ1-6 and V is TRBV5-3, with D tentatively TRBD1 (6 bases). TRBV5-3 is sorted into the ORF group, with uncertain function. V gave up 3 bases and J gave up 5 bases, with 15 bases separating them. CDR3 length: 16 residues. The chain's CDR3 is CARSCLSGANNSPLHF. CDR3 in DNA: TGTGCCAGAAGCTGCCTTTCAGGGGCTAATAATTCACCCCTCCACTTT.

This clone was seen just once. V gene TRBV19 combines with J gene TRBJ2-3; D call uncertain. This CDR3 is built from 14 residues. CDR1 is LNHDA and CDR2 is SQIVND in the germline V gene (reference sequence). Trimming shortened V by 7 bases and J by 2 bases, and 13 bases separated the two germline ends. The chain's CDR3 is CASKRVLNTDTQYF. In DNA form, the CDR3 reads TGTGCCAGTAAACGGGTCCTCAACACAGATACGCAGTATTTT. Full variable domain (outside the CDR3, taken from reference TRBV19 and TRBJ2-3): DGGITQSPKYLFRKEGQNVTLSCEQNLNHDAMYWYRQDPGQGLRLIYYSQIVNDFQKGDIAEGYSVSREKKESFPLTVTSAQKNPTAFYLCASKRVLNTDTQYFGPGTRLTVL.

The CDR3 DNA follows: TGTGCCAGCAGTCCATCGGGACGCTATGGCTACACCTTC. Protein: CASSPSGRYGYTF. The chain recombines TRBV27 with TRBJ1-2; tentative D call: TRBD1 (5 bases). V lost 5 bases, J lost 4 bases, and 11 bases lay in between. This CDR3 spans 13 amino acids. Germline values: CDR1 MNHEY, CDR2 SMNVEV (reference sequence).

The chain uses TRBV29-1 and TRBJ2-5, with 9 nucleotides matching TRBD2. Trimming cost V 6 bases and J 2 bases; bases outside gene matches: 4. Germline V gene sequence: CDR1 SQVTM, CDR2 ANQGSEA. The CDR3 spans 13 residues. The CDR3 here is CSVSGGTQETQYF. DNA for the CDR3: TGCAGCGTCAGCGGGGGGACTCAAGAGACCCAGTACTTC.

The V gene is TRBV19, the J gene TRBJ1-1; a weak D match, TRBD1 (5 bases). Trimming left V 6 bases short and J 1 base short, with 9 bases between. This CDR3 is 13 amino acids long. Germline CDR1 LNHDA, CDR2 SQIVND (reference sequence). The CDR3 spells CASRTQGNTEAFF. The DNA of the CDR3 is TGTGCCAGTAGGACGCAGGGGAACACTGAAGCTTTCTTT.

As DNA, the CDR3 is TGTGCCAGCACCGAGGGGGCGGGAGACACTGAAGCTTTCTTT. Its protein product is CASTEGAGDTEAFF. This chain uses TRBV6-5 with TRBJ1-1; the match to TRBD1 covers 7 bases. With V trimmed by 7 bases and J by 3 bases, 8 bases remained unmatched. This CDR3 is 14 amino acids long. Germline V lookup: CDR1 MNHEY, CDR2 SVGAGI.

The chain combines TRBV12-5 with TRBJ1-5; D is ambiguous. V was trimmed by 6 bases and J by 3 bases, leaving 9 bases between them. Germline values: CDR1 LGHNT, CDR2 FRNRAP. The CDR3 is made up of 13 amino acids. Written as DNA, the CDR3 is TGTGCTAGTGGAGGCGGCTCCAATCAGCCCCAGCATTTT. Translating it yields CASGGGSNQPQHF. The full variable domain, its missing parts supplied by reference TRBV12-5 and TRBJ1-5, is DARVTQTPRHKVTEMGQEVTMRCQPILGHNTVFWYRQTMMQGLELLAYFRNRAPLDDSGMPKDRFSAEMPDATLATLKIQPSEPRDSAVYFCASGGGSNQPQHFGDGTRLSIL.